One and the same sample provided the 4 T cell receptor beta chains below, sequenced in a study of blood T cell repertoires in COVID-19. Clones were sequenced by immunoSEQ multiplex PCR, and TCRdb holds only the in-frame ones, with some missing. The sample has roughly 290,000 clones; under 90% are singletons. The sequenced sample was PBMCs or T cells enriched from blood (not recorded which). These receptors all come from a woman in her thirties or forties who had recovered from COVID-19.

The rearrangement links TRBV5-4 to TRBJ1-2, with 7 positions matching TRBD1. V shed 4 bases, J shed 1 base, and the junction held 10 bases outside the gene matches. CDR1 and CDR2 from the germline V gene are SGHNT and YYREEE (reference sequence). The CDR3 runs to 16 residues. The CDR3 DNA follows: TGTGCCAGCAGCCCACAGAGGACAGGAGGTAACTATGGCTACACCTTC. Translation gives CASSPQRTGGNYGYTF. The full variable domain, in which reference TRBV5-4 and TRBJ1-2 provide the parts outside the CDR3, is ETGVTQSPTHLIKTRGQQVTLRCSSQSGHNTVSWYQQALGQGPQFIFQYYREEENGRGNFPPRFSGLQFPNYSSELNVNALELDDSALYLCASSPQRTGGNYGYTFGSGTRLTVV.

This clone was picked up one time. The chain employs TRBV7-6 and TRBJ2-1; maybe TRBD2 (5 bases). With 2 bases removed from V and 4 bases from J, the gap between germline ends came to 12 bases. This CDR3 is 15 amino acids long. Germline V lookup: CDR1 SGHVS, CDR2 FNYEAQ. The CDR3 DNA sequence: TGTGCCAGCAGCTTAAAAACTAGGGAATACAATGAGCAGTTCTTC. It specifies CASSLKTREYNEQFF.

The CDR3 here is CASSHRDRGSGEKLFF. The CDR3 DNA sequence: TGCGCCAGCAGCCATAGGGACAGGGGAAGCGGTGAAAAACTGTTTTTT. The J gene is TRBJ1-4, the V gene TRBV4-1; 10 bases agree with TRBD1. The CDR3 runs to 16 residues. J lost 7 bases, V lost 3 bases, and 8 bases had no gene match. Germline assignment: CDR1 MGHRA and CDR2 YSYEKL.

As to this clone: The same CDR3 can be traced to other DNA sequences in this sample. The chain uses TRBV6-2 or TRBV6-3 and TRBJ2-4; weak D call: TRBD1 (6 bases). Germline V lookup: CDR1 MNHEY, CDR2 SVGEGT. The CDR3 runs 14 residues. The V gene lost 0 bases and the J gene lost 6 bases, with 9 bases spanning the gap. The CDR3 DNA reads as TGTGCCAGCAGTTACTCGGGCAGGGGAAACATTCAGTACTTC. Its translation: CASSYSGRGNIQYF.